A selection of T cell receptor beta chains follows, all from one sample in a study of shared clonotypes between healthy human individuals. TCRdb's copy holds only in-frame clones and misses some; the assay was immunoSEQ multiplex PCR. Here the sample spans 2 million to 2.5 million clones, 95% being singletons. The sample was naive CD4+ T cells sorted from blood. These receptors were taken from a man aged 18 to 35 in good health. Each CDR3 is given with its conserved first and last residue. The order of the fields is D gene, clone size, J gene, V gene, CDR3 protein, CDR3 DNA. A D gene is named only where the DNA matches it firmly. Rows may omit the clone size; those that give it use once, few, many or a size class.

d_gene: TRBD1; abundance: once; j_gene: TRBJ1-2; v_gene: TRBV18; CDR3aa: CASSGQGHYGYTF; CDR3nt: TGTGCCAGCTCAGGACAGGGGCACTATGGCTACACCTTC
d_gene: .; abundance: .; j_gene: TRBJ1-3; v_gene: TRBV28; CDR3aa: CASIESVGTSGNTIYF; CDR3nt: TGTGCCAGCATCGAGTCGGTGGGCACCTCTGGAAACACCATATATTTT
d_gene: .; abundance: .; j_gene: TRBJ1-4; v_gene: TRBV30; CDR3aa: CAWSRGRWSGHEKLFF; CDR3nt: TGTGCCTGGAGCCGCGGGAGGTGGAGTGGGCATGAAAAACTGTTTTTT
d_gene: TRBD1; abundance: .; j_gene: TRBJ1-3; v_gene: TRBV5-1; CDR3aa: CASSLAGTGPISGNTIYF; CDR3nt: TGCGCCAGCAGCTTGGCAGGGACAGGCCCTATCTCTGGAAACACCATATATTTT
d_gene: .; abundance: .; j_gene: TRBJ1-5; v_gene: TRBV18; CDR3aa: CASSPDRLSNQPQHF; CDR3nt: TGTGCCAGCTCACCTGACAGACTTAGCAATCAGCCCCAGCATTTT
d_gene: .; abundance: .; j_gene: TRBJ1-1; v_gene: TRBV6-5; CDR3aa: CASSTGMNTEAFF; CDR3nt: TGTGCCAGCAGTACAGGGATGAACACTGAAGCTTTCTTT
d_gene: .; abundance: .; j_gene: TRBJ2-7; v_gene: TRBV10-3; CDR3aa: CAITGRDDSYEQYF; CDR3nt: TGTGCCATCACCGGTAGGGACGACTCCTACGAGCAGTACTTC
d_gene: .; abundance: .; j_gene: TRBJ2-5; v_gene: TRBV21-1; CDR3aa: CASSKDPPSETQYF; CDR3nt: TGTGCCAGCAGCAAAGACCCGCCCTCGGAGACCCAGTACTTC
d_gene: TRBD2; abundance: once; j_gene: TRBJ2-3; v_gene: TRBV6-5; CDR3aa: CASRKRGGEDTQYF; CDR3nt: TGTGCCAGCAGGAAGCGGGGAGGCGAAGATACGCAGTATTTT
d_gene: .; abundance: .; j_gene: TRBJ1-3; v_gene: TRBV28; CDR3aa: CASSFGTLENTIYF; CDR3nt: TGTGCCAGCAGTTTTGGAACTCTGGAAAACACCATATATTTT
d_gene: .; abundance: .; j_gene: TRBJ2-3; v_gene: TRBV7-3; CDR3aa: CASSPQGGRGDTQYF; CDR3nt: TGTGCCAGCAGCCCCCAGGGGGGCCGGGGAGATACGCAGTATTTT
d_gene: .; abundance: .; j_gene: TRBJ2-2; v_gene: TRBV10-1; CDR3aa: CASSPVAGVTGELFF; CDR3nt: TGCGCCAGCAGCCCCGTGGCAGGGGTCACCGGGGAGCTGTTTTTT
d_gene: .; abundance: .; j_gene: TRBJ2-6; v_gene: TRBV6-6; CDR3aa: CASSDRLSGANVLTF; CDR3nt: TGTGCCAGCAGTGACAGACTTTCTGGGGCCAACGTCCTGACTTTC
d_gene: .; abundance: few; j_gene: TRBJ1-2; v_gene: TRBV5-1; CDR3aa: CASSLVGDGYTF; CDR3nt: TGCGCCAGCAGCTTGGTAGGGGATGGCTACACCTTC
d_gene: .; abundance: .; j_gene: TRBJ1-6; v_gene: TRBV5-1; CDR3aa: CASSLDPNNSPLHF; CDR3nt: TGCGCCAGCAGTCTAGACCCTAATAATTCACCCCTCCACTTT
d_gene: TRBD2; abundance: .; j_gene: TRBJ2-7; v_gene: TRBV10-3; CDR3aa: CAISEGLAGGYEQYF; CDR3nt: TGTGCCATCAGTGAAGGACTAGCGGGGGGATACGAGCAGTACTTC
d_gene: TRBD2; abundance: .; j_gene: TRBJ2-7; v_gene: TRBV6-5; CDR3aa: CASSQAGVKYEQYF; CDR3nt: TGTGCCAGCAGTCAAGCGGGAGTGAAGTACGAGCAGTACTTC